These 32 T cell receptor beta chains were all obtained from the same sample, sequenced in a study of T-cell reconstitution after alpha-beta-depleted transplantation in children. Unique molecular identifiers were used to barcode this TCRbeta library. TCRdb called the PCR reads again in MiXCR, with one record for every CDR3 protein. The sample records 440,000 or so distinct CDR3 sequences, 43% being singletons. The specimen was PBMCs, collected before TCRalphabeta/CD19-depleted stem cell transplant. The receptors shown here come from a girl aged 2-10 years with aplastic anemia, due to receive a stem cell transplant.

The V and J genes are TRBV20-1 and TRBJ2-3, with D unclear. Germline V gene data show CDR1 as DFQATT and CDR2 as SNEGSKA (reference sequence). This CDR3 contains 12 residues. Trimming removed 1 base from V and 6 bases from J, with 8 bases in between. The CDR3 is CSARVQSDTQYF. DNA for the CDR3: TGCAGTGCTAGAGTTCAATCCGATACGCAGTATTTT.

The genes are TRBV20-1 and TRBJ1-1; D not resolved. The CDR3 loop spans 13 amino acids. V dropped 5 bases and J dropped 5 bases, with 15 bases sitting between them. From germline, CDR1 is DFQATT and CDR2 SNEGSKA (reference sequence). The CDR3 is CSAPSLVSTEAFF. CDR3 in DNA: TGCAGTGCTCCTTCCCTGGTTTCAACTGAAGCTTTCTTT.

This chain uses TRBV5-1 with TRBJ2-3; tentative D call: TRBD2 (5 bases). Germline V gene data show CDR1 as SGHRS and CDR2 as YFSETQ. This CDR3 contains 11 residues. V was cut by 2 bases and J by 10 bases, with 8 bases left in between. The CDR3 nucleotides read TGCGCCAGCAGCTTAGAGGGTTCGCAGTATTTT. This gives the protein CASSLEGSQYF.

This clonotype is a singleton in its sample. The chain carries TRBV20-1 and TRBJ2-3; 13 positions agree with TRBD2. The CDR3 has 16 residues. Germline V lookup: CDR1 DFQATT, CDR2 SNEGSKA (reference sequence). With V trimmed by 6 bases and J by 2 bases, 8 bases remained unmatched. DNA of the CDR3: TGCAGTGCCCGACTAGCGGGGGGACTATACACAGATACGCAGTATTTT. Translation gives CSARLAGGLYTDTQYF.

This clonotype was seen at least ten times. V gene TRBV20-1 combines with J gene TRBJ1-2; the D is unclear. Germline V CDR1 and CDR2: DFQATT, SNEGSKA (reference sequence). The CDR3 extends over 13 amino acids. Deletions cut 1 base from V and 6 bases from J, with 12 bases between. For the CDR3, the DNA is TGCAGTGCTAGAGTGGCCCCGGGCCATGGCTACACCTTC. Encoded protein: CSARVAPGHGYTF.

V gene TRBV7-9 combines with J gene TRBJ1-4, with TRBD1 matching 9 bases. The CDR3 consists of 15 residues. CDR1 is SEHNR and CDR2 is FQNEAQ in the germline V gene (reference sequence). Trimming removed 4 bases from V and 8 bases from J; junction bases left unmatched: 8. CDR3 sequence reads: CASSSPDRGREKLFF. CDR3 DNA sequence: TGTGCCAGCAGCTCCCCGGACAGGGGAAGGGAAAAACTGTTTTTT. The full variable domain, in which reference TRBV7-9 and TRBJ1-4 provide the parts outside the CDR3, is DTGVSQNPRHKITKRGQNVTFRCDPISEHNRLYWYRQTLGQGPEFLTYFQNEAQLEKSRLLSDRFSAERPKGSFSTLEIQRTEQGDSAMYLCASSSPDRGREKLFFGSGTQLSVL.

The rearrangement links TRBV6-1 to TRBJ1-1; D remains ambiguous. V was trimmed by 1 base and J by 1 base, leaving 7 bases between them. Looked up from germline, CDR1 is MNHNS and CDR2 is SASEGT. The CDR3 sequence is 14 residues long. This CDR3 is CASSEGERNTEAFF. CDR3 nucleotide sequence: TGTGCCAGCAGTGAAGGCGAGAGGAACACTGAAGCTTTCTTT.

The chain has TRBV7-9 and TRBJ2-1; 14 bases are shared with TRBD2. The V gene end was trimmed by 11 bases and the J gene end by 4 bases; junction bases not matched to a gene: 4. CDR3 length: 14 residues. Germline loops: CDR1 SEHNR, CDR2 FQNEAQ (reference sequence). The CDR3 nucleotides are TGTGCCTGCGGACTAGCGGGAGGTTACAATGAGCAGTTCTTC. As protein: CACGLAGGYNEQFF.

The chain is built from TRBV20-1 and TRBJ2-1; 9 positions agree with TRBD2. The germline V gene has CDR1 DFQATT and CDR2 SNEGSKA (reference sequence). The CDR3 extends over 17 amino acids. Trimming took 3 bases from V and 0 from J; bases not matched to a gene: 9. The CDR3 DNA is TGCAGTGCTAGGGGGACTAGCTCTTCTCGCTCCTACAATGAGCAGTTCTTC. This encodes CSARGTSSSRSYNEQFF.

In this sample, this clonotype turned up a few times. The chain employs TRBV6-5 and TRBJ2-3; D is uncertain. V lost 0 bases and J 0 bases, leaving 4 bases between the germline ends. The CDR3 is 14 residues long. The germline CDR1 and CDR2 sequences are MNHEY and SVGAGI. CDR3: CASSYSRSTDTQYF. The CDR3 DNA is TGTGCCAGCAGTTACTCGAGGAGCACAGATACGCAGTATTTT.

The rearrangement joins TRBV4-3 to TRBJ2-7, with TRBD2 identical over 12 bases. The germline V gene has CDR1 LGHNA and CDR2 YSLEER. After removal of 4 bases from V and 0 bases from J, the junction contained 7 bases not matched to a gene. The CDR3 is made up of 17 amino acids. CDR3: CASSPRTSGNLSYEQYF. The CDR3 DNA follows: TGCGCCAGCAGCCCCCGGACTAGCGGGAACCTCTCCTACGAGCAGTACTTC.

The chain has TRBV18 and TRBJ2-4; 7 nucleotides match TRBD1. The CDR3 is 15 amino acids. V shed 1 base and J 7 bases; nucleotides not matched to a gene: 7. Germline CDR1 is KGHSH and CDR2 is LQKENI. CDR3 loop: CASSPRQGQSNIQYF. The CDR3 coding sequence is TGTGCCAGCTCACCACGGCAGGGACAGAGCAACATTCAGTACTTC.

Here the CDR3 DNA reads TGCAAAGGAAGGGGGACGCGTGACGGGGAGAGCTCCTACAATGAGCAGTTCTTC. It is translated as CKGRGTRDGESSYNEQFF. The J gene is TRBJ2-1, the V gene TRBV20-1; a weak D match, TRBD1 (6 bases). Looked up from germline, CDR1 is DFQATT and CDR2 is SNEGSKA (reference sequence). The CDR3 is 18 residues long.

The J gene is TRBJ2-1, the V gene TRBV29-1; D is ambiguous. The V and J ends lost 3 bases and 10 bases respectively, with 10 bases between them. The CDR3 contains 11 residues. CDR1 and CDR2 from the germline V gene are SQVTM and ANQGSEA. CDR3 sequence reads: CSVEVVGEQFF. CDR3 nucleotides: TGCAGCGTTGAGGTGGTCGGGGAGCAGTTCTTC.

V gene TRBV28 combines with J gene TRBJ2-1; 8 bases match TRBD2. V dropped 4 bases and J dropped 7; count of bases not matched to a gene: 12. The length of the CDR3 is 16 residues. CDR1 is MDHEN and CDR2 is SYDVKM in the germline V gene. The CDR3 bases are TGTGCCAGCAGTTACCCGGCGGGAGGATATGGTAATGAGCAGTTCTTC. Translating gives CASSYPAGGYGNEQFF. The variable domain in full, completed from reference TRBV28 and TRBJ2-1, reads DVKVTQSSRYLVKRTGEKVFLECVQDMDHENMFWYRQDPGLGLRLIYFSYDVKMKEKGDIPEGYSVSREKKERFSLILESASTNQTSMYLCASSYPAGGYGNEQFFGPGTRLTVL.

V usage is TRBV12-3 or TRBV12-4 and J usage is TRBJ2-3, with 9 nucleotides matching TRBD1. There are 16 residues in the CDR3. V was clipped by 5 bases and J by 6 bases; unmatched bases: 12. The DNA for the CDR3 is TGTGCCAGCAGTGCCTCCGGGACAGGGTCGTGGGATACGCAGTATTTT. It yields the protein CASSASGTGSWDTQYF.

This clonotype was seen a single time. V usage is TRBV20-1 and J usage is TRBJ2-5, with 7 positions matching TRBD1. J lost 5 bases, V lost 3 bases, and 15 bases had no gene match. The CDR3 loop spans 16 amino acids. The germline V gene has CDR1 DFQATT and CDR2 SNEGSKA (reference sequence). Here the CDR3 DNA reads TGCAGTGCTAGGGGGTCTGGGACGCCACAGGGGGAGACCCAGTACTTC. Protein sequence: CSARGSGTPQGETQYF.

This chain uses TRBV3-1 with TRBJ2-3, with a weak D call TRBD2 (7 bases). Looked up from germline, CDR1 is LGHDT and CDR2 is YNNKEL (reference sequence). The CDR3 loop spans 13 amino acids. V was pared by 1 base and J by 10 bases, with 12 bases between. DNA of the CDR3: TGTGCCAGCAGCCAAGTGGGAGGGGGGGCGCAGTATTTT. This sequence encodes CASSQVGGGAQYF.

This rearrangement joins TRBV15 to TRBJ2-3; D uncertain. The CDR3 covers 17 residues. CDR1 is LNHNV, CDR2 YYDKDF, per germline (reference sequence). Trimming took off 0 bases at V and 0 bases at J, with 13 bases between the two ends. The CDR3 DNA sequence: TGTGCCACCAGCAGAGATCGGAGTAGTCTTAGCACAGATACGCAGTATTTT. Translating it yields CATSRDRSSLSTDTQYF.

This clonotype was detected ten times or more. This chain joins TRBV11-1 and TRBJ2-6; D could derive from TRBD1 or TRBD2 (6 bases each). The CDR3 runs 18 residues. Germline V gene data show CDR1 as SGHAT and CDR2 as FQDESV (reference sequence). V lost 1 base and J lost 2, with 15 bases in between. The CDR3 loop is CASSLVGGSTPGANVLTF. As DNA, the CDR3 is TGTGCCAGCAGCTTAGTGGGGGGCTCAACGCCTGGGGCCAACGTCCTGACTTTC.

This clonotype has a count of ten or more. J is TRBJ1-5 and V is TRBV12-3 or TRBV12-4; D remains unclear. The V gene lost 3 bases and the J gene lost 3 bases, with 12 bases spanning the gap. This CDR3 is built from 15 residues. DNA for the CDR3: TGTGCCAGCAGTTTGAGTGGGCAGCACAATCAGCCCCAGCATTTT. Protein product: CASSLSGQHNQPQHF.

The chain couples TRBV5-5 to TRBJ2-5; 7 bases map to TRBD2. The CDR3 is 15 residues long. The junction had 9 bases not matched to a gene; V was cut back by 4 bases and J by 3 bases. The germline CDR1 and CDR2 sequences are SGHKS and YYEKEE (reference sequence). Here the CDR3 reads CASSGGVVKEETQYF. The CDR3 DNA reads TGTGCCAGCAGCGGGGGGGTGGTCAAGGAAGAGACCCAGTACTTC.

The V and J genes are TRBV2 and TRBJ2-7, with TRBD2 matching 13 bases. V shed 1 base and J 5 bases; nucleotides not matched to a gene: 5. The CDR3 is 16 residues long. CDR1 SNHLY and CDR2 FYNNEI come from the germline V gene. The CDR3 is CASSEGTSGGRNEQYF. Written as DNA, the CDR3 is TGTGCCAGCAGTGAAGGGACTAGCGGGGGTAGAAACGAGCAGTACTTC.

This chain links TRBV24-1 with TRBJ2-5, with unresolved D. The V and J ends lost 4 bases and 3 bases respectively, with 14 bases between them. Germline loops: CDR1 KGHDR, CDR2 SFDVKD. CDR3 length equals 15 residues. DNA of the CDR3: TGTGCCACCAGTGACGGCTACCGGTTCGAAGAGACCCAGTACTTC. Translated: CATSDGYRFEETQYF.

This clonotype came up a few times. The rearrangement joins TRBV18 to TRBJ2-3, with 8 bases aligning to TRBD2. J gave up 2 bases and V 6 bases, and 16 bases lay outside the gene matches. This CDR3 has 18 amino acids. CDR1 KGHSH and CDR2 LQKENI come from the germline V gene. This CDR3 reads CASSPVVLAGTFTDTQYF. CDR3 in DNA: TGTGCCAGCTCCCCGGTGGTGCTAGCGGGTACCTTCACAGATACGCAGTATTTT.

This clonotype was picked up many times. This rearrangement joins TRBV12-3 or TRBV12-4 to TRBJ2-1; 8 bases align to TRBD2. This CDR3 contains 14 residues. Unmatched junction bases numbered 11, after V lost 7 bases and J lost 9 bases. Here the CDR3 reads CASNSRAGEVEQFF. The CDR3 DNA sequence: TGTGCCAGCAACAGCCGAGCGGGAGAGGTTGAGCAGTTCTTC.

This clonotype was picked up many times. The chain employs TRBV11-2 and TRBJ2-7, with D tentatively TRBD1 (6 bases). Germline lookup yields CDR1 SGHAT and CDR2 FQNNGV. The ends were cut back, 5 bases at V and 0 bases at J, with 11 bases in the middle. The CDR3 loop spans 14 amino acids. This CDR3 reads CASSPRQASYEQYF. CDR3 nucleotide sequence: TGTGCCAGCAGCCCGCGACAGGCCTCCTACGAGCAGTACTTC. Combining the CDR3 with reference TRBV11-2 and TRBJ2-7 gives the whole variable domain EAGVAQSPRYKIIEKRQSVAFWCNPISGHATLYWYQQILGQGPKLLIQFQNNGVVDDSQLPKDRFSAERLKGVDSTLKIQPAKLEDSAVYLCASSPRQASYEQYFGPGTRLTVT.

This clonotype has ten or more counts. This chain connects TRBV7-9 to TRBJ2-7; no reliable D call. The CDR3 contains 12 residues. The germline gives CDR1 SEHNR, CDR2 FQNEAQ (reference sequence). The V end was cut by 1 base, the J end by 5 bases, with 6 bases between. Here the CDR3 reads CASSLVGNEQYF. Here the CDR3 DNA reads TGTGCCAGCAGCTTAGTTGGGAACGAGCAGTACTTC.

This clonotype showed up just a few times. The chain couples TRBV20-1 to TRBJ2-7, with D perhaps TRBD2 (6 bases). CDR1 is DFQATT, CDR2 SNEGSKA, per germline (reference sequence). V gave up 6 bases and J gave up 2 bases, with 23 bases separating them. CDR3 length: 16 amino acids. The CDR3 protein is CSASGPPGATPYEQYF. CDR3 nucleotides: TGCAGTGCCTCAGGTCCTCCGGGAGCGACCCCCTACGAGCAGTACTTC.

The rearrangement joins TRBV7-9 to TRBJ2-7; TRBD2 might be the D (6 bases). V dropped 4 bases and J dropped 5 bases, with 21 bases sitting between them. Per germline, CDR1 SEHNR and CDR2 FQNEAQ (reference sequence). CDR3 length: 16 amino acids. The CDR3 reads CASSSHVGGRAHEQYF. In DNA, the CDR3 is TGTGCCAGCAGCTCCCACGTCGGGGGACGGGCCCACGAGCAGTACTTC.

Points on this clonotype: The junction shows a germline mismatch at one end, possibly a read error. The chain has TRBV10-3 and TRBJ2-7; D may be TRBD1 (6 bases). Germline V gene lookup returns CDR1 ENHRY and CDR2 SYGVKD. There are 15 residues in the CDR3. CDR3 protein: CASSEVSGASYEQYF. In DNA, the CDR3 is TGTGCCAGCAGTGAAGTATCAGGGGCCTCCTACGAGCAGTACTTC.

This chain connects TRBV7-2 to TRBJ2-5; D is possibly TRBD1 (6 bases). V gave up 2 bases and J gave up 4 bases, with 14 bases separating them. The CDR3 is made up of 15 amino acids. CDR1 SGHTA and CDR2 FQGNSA come from the germline V gene. The chain's CDR3 is CASSLTGFEGETQYF. CDR3 in DNA: TGTGCCAGCAGCTTAACAGGGTTCGAAGGAGAGACCCAGTACTTC.